Listed below are T cell receptor beta chains from one sample, sequenced in a study of T cell changes during pregnancy in multiple sclerosis. TCRdb's copy holds only in-frame clones and misses some; the assay was immunoSEQ multiplex PCR. Of about 32,000 clones listed, just over 90% are singletons. Material: CD4+ T cells from peripheral blood mononuclear cells, obtained in the second trimester of pregnancy. These receptors all stem from a female donor with multiple sclerosis, enrolled in a pregnancy study. The CDR3 runs from the conserved cysteine through the conserved F or W. A D gene is named only where the DNA matches it firmly. A clone size is listed for some rows: how often the clone was seen (once, few, many), or a class if it is expanded.

size	J	D	V	CDR3	DNA
NA	TRBJ2-5	TRBD1	TRBV7-9	CASSLPFTAGGSETQYF	TGTGCCAGCAGCTTACCTTTCACGGCAGGGGGTTCAGAGACCCAGTACTTC
NA	TRBJ2-1	TRBD1	TRBV28	CASKPSTGTGYNEQFF	TGTGCCAGCAAACCCTCCACCGGGACAGGGTATAATGAGCAGTTCTTC
NA	TRBJ2-1	TRBD2	TRBV5-6	CASSTRLAGIYNEQFF	TGTGCCAGCAGCACGAGACTAGCGGGGATTTACAATGAGCAGTTCTTC
NA	TRBJ2-2	NA	TRBV11-2	CASSNPRRAGELFF	TGTGCCAGCAGCAATCCTAGGAGGGCCGGGGAGCTGTTTTTT
NA	TRBJ1-1	NA	TRBV30	CAWIPGSGLNTEAFF	TGTGCCTGGATACCGGGCAGCGGCCTGAACACTGAAGCTTTTTTT
NA	TRBJ2-5	NA	TRBV6-5	CASSYRTGDPQYF	TGTGCCAGCAGTTACAGGACTGGAGATCCCCAGTACTTC
NA	TRBJ2-7	TRBD2	TRBV7-6	CASSLAGGEWYF	TGTGCCAGCAGCTTAGCGGGGGGGGAGTGGTACTTC
NA	TRBJ1-1	NA	TRBV7-8	CASSLDEGRAEAFF	TGTGCCAGCAGCTTAGATGAGGGAAGGGCTGAAGCTTTCTTT
few	TRBJ1-3	TRBD1	TRBV10-3	CAISDYGQGAIYF	TGTGCCATCAGTGACTACGGACAGGGGGCCATATATTTT
NA	TRBJ2-4	TRBD1	TRBV9	CASSVDPGGTGGAVYF	TGTGCCAGCAGCGTAGATCCCGGGGGGACAGGGGGCGCGGTGTACTTC
once	TRBJ2-7	TRBD2	TRBV9	CASTEGAGSTYEQYF	TGTGCCAGCACCGAAGGAGCGGGATCCACCTACGAGCAGTACTTC
NA	TRBJ1-2	NA	TRBV11-2	CASSLARAGGHYGYTF	TGTGCCAGCAGCTTAGCTAGGGCAGGAGGGCACTATGGCTACACCTTC
NA	TRBJ2-1	TRBD2	TRBV4-3	CASSQDLGTSGYNEQFF	TGCGCCAGCAGCCAAGATCTAGGGACTAGCGGCTACAATGAGCAGTTCTTC
NA	TRBJ1-1	NA	TRBV11-1	CASSLDRRTEAFF	TGTGCCAGCAGCCTGGACAGACGGACTGAAGCTTTCTTT
NA	TRBJ2-1	NA	TRBV7-2	CASSSPASRLYNEQFF	TGTGCCAGCAGCTCCCCCGCTAGCCGGTTATACAATGAGCAGTTCTTC
once	TRBJ2-7	TRBD2	TRBV29-1	CSVGLQSGSLKQYF	TGCAGCGTTGGTCTCCAGAGCGGGAGTCTGAAGCAGTACTTC
NA	TRBJ1-2	TRBD1	TRBV28	CASSPPNRGVGYTF	TGTGCCAGCAGCCCCCCAAACAGGGGCGTTGGCTACACCTTC
once	TRBJ1-4	TRBD1	TRBV5-1	CASSRTGEVNEKLFF	TGCGCCAGCAGCCGGACAGGGGAAGTTAATGAAAAACTGTTTTTT
NA	TRBJ2-1	TRBD2	TRBV15	CATSRPAGVNEQFF	TGTGCCACCAGCAGGCCAGCGGGAGTCAATGAGCAGTTCTTC
NA	TRBJ2-7	NA	TRBV6-5	CASSYDPVSYEQYF	TGTGCCAGCAGTTACGATCCGGTCTCCTACGAGCAGTACTTC
NA	TRBJ1-1	NA	TRBV2	CASSGGLLGKNTEAFF	TGTGCCAGCAGTGGGGGCCTGCTAGGAAAGAACACTGAAGCTTTCTTT
once	TRBJ1-3	NA	TRBV29-1	CSATGSGNTIYF	TGCAGCGCCACAGGATCTGGAAACACCATATATTTT
NA	TRBJ1-3	NA	TRBV5-1	CASSLFSDSFSGNTIYF	TGCGCCAGCAGCTTGTTCTCGGACAGCTTCTCTGGAAACACCATATATTTT
NA	TRBJ2-2	TRBD1	TRBV19	CASSISRTGGANTGELFF	TGTGCCAGTAGTATCAGCAGGACAGGGGGCGCGAACACCGGGGAGCTGTTTTTT
NA	TRBJ1-2	NA	TRBV5-6	CASTNYGRGGYTF	TGTGCCAGCACCAACTATGGGCGGGGCGGCTACACCTTC
once	TRBJ2-2	NA	TRBV2	CASTRRNTGELFF	TGTGCCAGCACTAGGAGAAACACCGGGGAGCTGTTTTTT
NA	TRBJ2-2	TRBD2	TRBV4-3	CASSQGTSGNTGELFF	TGCGCCAGCAGCCAGGGCACTAGCGGAAACACCGGGGAGCTGTTTTTT
NA	TRBJ2-5	NA	TRBV7-2	CASSASLTETQYF	TGTGCCAGCAGCGCGTCCTTAACAGAGACCCAGTACTTC
NA	TRBJ1-4	NA	TRBV7-9	CASSLVGFWEEKLFF	TGTGCCAGCAGCTTAGTTGGATTTTGGGAGGAAAAACTGTTTTTT
few	TRBJ1-2	NA	TRBV28	CASSFPPGEKGYGYTF	TGTGCCAGCAGTTTTCCGCCAGGGGAAAAAGGGTATGGCTACACCTTC
NA	TRBJ2-7	TRBD2	TRBV27	CASSWLGTSSYEQYF	TGTGCCAGCAGTTGGTTGGGGACTAGTTCCTACGAGCAGTACTTC
NA	TRBJ2-7	TRBD1	TRBV9	CASSVGVGGIYEQYF	TGTGCCAGCAGCGTAGGTGTAGGGGGCATTTACGAGCAGTACTTC
NA	TRBJ1-1	NA	TRBV18	CASSPDFEAFF	TGTGCCAGCTCACCCGACTTTGAAGCTTTCTTT
NA	TRBJ2-7	TRBD1	TRBV5-6	CASSPGTDSYEQYF	TGTGCCAGCAGCCCCGGGACAGACTCCTACGAGCAGTACTTC
NA	TRBJ2-3	TRBD2	TRBV7-2	CASSLRLAGPDTQYF	TGTGCCAGCAGCTTACGACTAGCGGGGCCGGATACGCAGTATTTT